The text below deals with one TCR beta chain. The antigen is undetermined. This specimen comes from a study of T cell responses to AZD1222 COVID-19 vaccine. Whole-study results and caveats: Reportedly, nearly half the spike-specific TCRs target unmutated variant regions.

Repertoires were generated with immunoSEQ multiplex PCR, while TCRdb's copy carries only in-frame clones and drops some. The data show some 100,000 clones, about 90% seen once. Looked up from germline, CDR1 is SNHLY and CDR2 is FYNNEI. V gave up 2 bases and J gave up 1 base, with 5 bases separating them. The CDR3 contains 13 residues. The receptor was derived from an adult in good health. This chain links TRBV2 with TRBJ1-2; D is uncertain. This specimen consisted of peripheral blood, obtained on day 0 of AZD1222 vaccination. The CDR3 nucleotides read TGTGCCAGCAGTGAAAACAGTAACTATGGCTACACCTTC. Translated, it gives CASSENSNYGYTF.